This TCR beta chain is from a study of T-cell reconstitution after alpha-beta-depleted transplantation in children. Construction of the TCRbeta library involved unique molecular identifiers. TCRdb reprocessed the PCR reads with MiXCR, giving one entry per CDR3 protein. This sample has fewer than 500,000 distinct CDR3 sequences, with roughly two fifths found just once. This clonotype was recorded once. Antigen unknown. Broader study findings: Expanded graft clones numbering several hundred reportedly gave rise to alpha-beta T cells about two months after transplant. The main origin of T-cell counts and diversity one year after transplant was newly produced T cells.

The germline V gene has CDR1 SGHKS and CDR2 YYEKEE (reference sequence). V dropped 1 base and J dropped 4 bases, with 9 bases sitting between them. This CDR3 has 14 amino acids. This TCR was recovered from a girl aged 2 to 9 with aplastic anemia, due to receive a stem cell transplant. The sample was PBMCs, taken before TCRalphabeta/CD19-depleted stem cell transplant. The rearrangement links TRBV5-5 to TRBJ2-1; D is unresolved. CDR3 DNA: TGTGCCAGCAGCTTGCGGAGCGATTACAATGAGCAGTTCTTC. Protein sequence: CASSLRSDYNEQFF.